Listed below are T cell receptor beta chains from one sample, sequenced in a study of T-cell memory formation after mild COVID-19. MiXCR, applied by TCRdb to the 5' RACE reads, yields one record per CDR3 protein. The data hold hundreds of thousands of distinct CDR3 sequences, with approximately 15% observed a single time. The source material was PBMCs or a T cell subset sorted from them (not recorded which). The receptors originated from an adult woman who had mild COVID-19 (a few samples of this study predate the infection). Cell type and time point are not known. Each CDR3 is given with its conserved first and last residue. D genes are given only for firm matches. Size is omitted from some rows. Given values are once, few, many or a class for expanded clones.

cdr3_nt cdr3_aa j_call d_call clone_size v_call
TGCAGTGCCAACGGACAGGGAACAGATACGCAGTATTTT CSANGQGTDTQYF TRBJ2-3 TRBD1 few TRBV20-1
TGTGCCAGCAGCTTGTATAACGAGCAGTACTTC CASSLYNEQYF TRBJ2-7 - - TRBV7-9
TGTGCCAGCAGTGAGGTGGAGGCAACATCCTACGAGCAGTACTTC CASSEVEATSYEQYF TRBJ2-7 - few TRBV25-1
TGTGCCAGCAACAGGGGGCCCGATACGCAGTATTTT CASNRGPDTQYF TRBJ2-3 TRBD1 few TRBV9
TGCGCCAGCAGCGCTCTTCTGGGAGGACAAAGCTCTGGGGCCAACGTCCTGACTTTC CASSALLGGQSSGANVLTF TRBJ2-6 - many TRBV5-1
TGTGCCATCAGCTCCACTAGCGGGGGGGCTACAGATACGCAGTATTTT CAISSTSGGATDTQYF TRBJ2-3 TRBD2 few TRBV10-3
TGTGCCAGCAGCAGAGTCGTTGCGAACACTGAAGCTTTCTTT CASSRVVANTEAFF TRBJ1-1 - few TRBV11-2
TGTGCCAGCAGCGGACAGGGACTCAATTCACCCCTCCACTTT CASSGQGLNSPLHF TRBJ1-6 TRBD1 few TRBV12-3/TRBV12-4
TGCAGTGGTTTCCCTAGAGACAGGGGCCACGAGCAGTACTTC CSGFPRDRGHEQYF TRBJ2-7 TRBD1 - TRBV20-1
TGCGCCAGCAGCTTGGATGGGACAGCCACCTCTGGGGCCAACGTCCTGACTTTC CASSLDGTATSGANVLTF TRBJ2-6 TRBD1 few TRBV5-1
TGCGCCAGCAGCCAAGAGGTAGACCAACGCACAGATACGCAGTATTTT CASSQEVDQRTDTQYF TRBJ2-3 - many TRBV4-1
TGCAGTGCTTACAATAGCGGTAGCTCCTACGAGCAGTACTTC CSAYNSGSSYEQYF TRBJ2-7 - few TRBV20-1
TGTGCCAGCAGCTTGGCCAGGAGCGCTTGGGCAGGGGAGAACACCGGGGAGCTGTTTTTT CASSLARSAWAGENTGELFF TRBJ2-2 - - TRBV5-5
TGTGCCAGCTCACCAGTACTACGCGAATCCTACAATGAGCAGTTCTTC CASSPVLRESYNEQFF TRBJ2-1 - many TRBV18
TGTGCCAGCAGCTTGGGAAGGGACCATGAGCAGTTCTTC CASSLGRDHEQFF TRBJ2-1 - - TRBV5-6
TGCAGCGTTGTCCTCCTAGCGGGATATAATGAGCAGTTCTTC CSVVLLAGYNEQFF TRBJ2-1 TRBD2 - TRBV29-1
TGCGCCAGCAGCTTGGCAACGGGCCCGAACACTGAAGCTTTCTTT CASSLATGPNTEAFF TRBJ1-1 - few TRBV5-1
TGCGCCAGCAGCTCCTTCCCAGGGGAGGGAGAGACCCAGTACTTC CASSSFPGEGETQYF TRBJ2-5 - few TRBV5-1
TGTGCCAGTAGTATAGGTCGGGACTACAGGTCCTACGAGCAGTACTTC CASSIGRDYRSYEQYF TRBJ2-7 TRBD2 - TRBV19
TGTGCCAGCAGGGAAACCCGGGACAGGGATGCTTTCTTT CASRETRDRDAFF TRBJ1-1 TRBD1 - TRBV6-1
TGTGCCAGCCAAGGGGCACCGGCTCCCGGGGAGCTGTTTTTT CASQGAPAPGELFF TRBJ2-2 - few TRBV3-1
TGTGCCAGCAGCTTGAGTTGGCCGGACGGTCGGTCGTCTGAAGCTTTCTTT CASSLSWPDGRSSEAFF TRBJ1-1 - - TRBV7-9
TGTGCCAGCAGATCGCAGGGCACAGATACGCAGTATTTT CASRSQGTDTQYF TRBJ2-3 - - TRBV6-2/TRBV6-3
TGTGCCAGCAGTTTATCTATCGGGGGGGTGAGCAATCAGCCCCAGCATTTT CASSLSIGGVSNQPQHF TRBJ1-5 - - TRBV27
TGTGCCAGTAGTTTCCGGGAGTACTCCTACAATGAGCAGTTCTTC CASSFREYSYNEQFF TRBJ2-1 - - TRBV19
TGTGCCAGCTCACCACCCCGCGGGTCAGCGGGGGGCTTACGGGACAATGAGCAGTTCTTC CASSPPRGSAGGLRDNEQFF TRBJ2-1 TRBD2 many TRBV18